The clone carrying this T cell receptor (beta chain) was found a few times. The source of the sample is a study of blood T cells in healthy people across ages. Sample-barcoded 5' priming and a J-beta primer mix drove a second PCR of 7 to 11 cycles. Each CDR3 protein is one row after TCRdb ran MiXCR on the 5' RACE reads. Among some 700,000 distinct CDR3 sequences, over 20% were seen once, and the ten largest hold less than 25%. The CDR3 is 16 residues long. Losses at the gene ends were 3 bases for V and 3 bases for J; bases not matched to a gene: 9. In germline, CDR1 is DFQATT, CDR2 SNEGSKA (reference sequence).

The TCR sequence derives from a man between 65 and 79 years old in good health. Material for sequencing was blood. The chain uses TRBV20-1 and TRBJ2-3; TRBD2 aligns across 10 bases. The CDR3 sequence: CSASRALAGETDTQYF. CDR3 bases: TGCAGTGCTAGTCGGGCGCTAGCGGGGGAAACAGATACGCAGTATTTT.